This T cell receptor beta chain was retrieved from a study of long-term antiretroviral therapy in people with HIV. This CDR3 is 15 amino acids long. Trimming removed 4 bases at V and 2 bases at J, with 13 bases between. Germline V gene sequence: CDR1 MNHEY, CDR2 SMNVEV (reference sequence). The authors ran the immunoSEQ assay, v3.0, at survey level. Data came from immunoSEQ multiplex PCR; TCRdb stores just in-frame clones and leaves some out. Here the sample spans tens of thousands of clones, roughly 96% being singletons. The chain is built from TRBV27 and TRBJ2-3; D remains unclear. Specimen: unsorted PBMCs, collected 5.3 years after starting antiretroviral therapy. The TCR sequence derives from a man between 25 and 39 years old with HIV. CDR3 sequence: CASSSPNGFTDTQYF. Here the CDR3 DNA reads TGTGCCAGCAGTTCCCCCAACGGGTTCACAGATACGCAGTATTTT.